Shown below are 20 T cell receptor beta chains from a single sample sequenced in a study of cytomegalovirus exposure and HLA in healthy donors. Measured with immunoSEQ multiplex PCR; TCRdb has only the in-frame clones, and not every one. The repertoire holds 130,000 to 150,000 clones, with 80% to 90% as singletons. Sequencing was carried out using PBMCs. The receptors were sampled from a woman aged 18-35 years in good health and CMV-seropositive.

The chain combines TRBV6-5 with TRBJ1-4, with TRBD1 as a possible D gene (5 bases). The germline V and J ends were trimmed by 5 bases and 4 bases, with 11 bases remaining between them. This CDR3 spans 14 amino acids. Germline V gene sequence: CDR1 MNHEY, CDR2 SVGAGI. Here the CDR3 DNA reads TGTGCCAGCAGTACCGACAGCTATAATGAAAAACTGTTTTTT. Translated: CASSTDSYNEKLFF.

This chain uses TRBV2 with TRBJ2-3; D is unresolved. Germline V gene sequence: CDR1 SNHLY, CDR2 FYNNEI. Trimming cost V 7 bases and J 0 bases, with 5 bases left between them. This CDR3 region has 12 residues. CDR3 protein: CASTYSTDTQYF. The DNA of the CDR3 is TGTGCCAGCACTTATAGCACAGATACGCAGTATTTT.

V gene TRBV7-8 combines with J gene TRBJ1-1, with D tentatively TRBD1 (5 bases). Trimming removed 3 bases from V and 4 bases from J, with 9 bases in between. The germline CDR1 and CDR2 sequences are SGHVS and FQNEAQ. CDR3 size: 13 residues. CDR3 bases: TGTGCCAGCAGCTTCCAGGGTACCACTGAAGCTTTCTTT. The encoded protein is CASSFQGTTEAFF.

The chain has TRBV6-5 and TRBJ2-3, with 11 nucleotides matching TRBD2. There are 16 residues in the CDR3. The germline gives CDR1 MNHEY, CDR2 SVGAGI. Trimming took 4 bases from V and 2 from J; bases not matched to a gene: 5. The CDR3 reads CASSSTSGAATDTQYF. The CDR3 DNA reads TGTGCCAGCAGTTCGACTAGCGGGGCCGCCACAGATACGCAGTATTTT.

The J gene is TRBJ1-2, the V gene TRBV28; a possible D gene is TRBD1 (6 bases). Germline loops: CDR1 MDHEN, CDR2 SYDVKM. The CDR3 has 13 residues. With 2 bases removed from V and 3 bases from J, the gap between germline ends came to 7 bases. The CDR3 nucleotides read TGTGCCAGCAGTTTAGCAGGGGACTATGGCTACACCTTC. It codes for CASSLAGDYGYTF.

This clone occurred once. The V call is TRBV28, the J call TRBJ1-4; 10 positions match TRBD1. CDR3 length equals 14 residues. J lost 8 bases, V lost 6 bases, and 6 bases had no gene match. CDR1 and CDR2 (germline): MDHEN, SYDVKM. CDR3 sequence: CASSDRGREEKLFF. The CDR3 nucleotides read TGTGCCAGCAGCGACAGGGGGCGGGAAGAAAAACTGTTTTTT.

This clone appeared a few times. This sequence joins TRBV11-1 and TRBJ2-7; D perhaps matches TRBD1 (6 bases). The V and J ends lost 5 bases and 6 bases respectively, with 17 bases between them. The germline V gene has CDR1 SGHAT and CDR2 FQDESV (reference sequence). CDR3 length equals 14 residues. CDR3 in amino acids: CASSQQGSRSEQYF. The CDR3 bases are TGTGCCAGCAGCCAGCAGGGGAGTAGGAGCGAGCAGTACTTC.

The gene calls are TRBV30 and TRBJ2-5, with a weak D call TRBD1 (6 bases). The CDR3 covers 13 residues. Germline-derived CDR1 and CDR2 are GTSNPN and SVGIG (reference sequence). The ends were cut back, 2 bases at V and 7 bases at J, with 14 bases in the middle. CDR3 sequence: CAWSQTGKGTQYF. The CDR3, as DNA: TGTGCCTGGAGTCAAACAGGGAAGGGGACCCAGTACTTC. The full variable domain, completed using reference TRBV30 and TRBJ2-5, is SQTIHQWPATLVQPVGSPLSLECTVEGTSNPNLYWYRQAAGRGLQLLFYSVGIGQISSEVPQNLSASRPQDRQFILSSKKLLLSDSGFYLCAWSQTGKGTQYFGPGTRLLVL.

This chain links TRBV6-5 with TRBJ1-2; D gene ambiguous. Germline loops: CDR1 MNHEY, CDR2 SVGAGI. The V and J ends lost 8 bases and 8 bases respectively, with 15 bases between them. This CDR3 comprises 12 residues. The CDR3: CASFGELGGYTF. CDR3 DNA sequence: TGTGCCAGCTTCGGGGAGCTTGGGGGCTACACCTTC.

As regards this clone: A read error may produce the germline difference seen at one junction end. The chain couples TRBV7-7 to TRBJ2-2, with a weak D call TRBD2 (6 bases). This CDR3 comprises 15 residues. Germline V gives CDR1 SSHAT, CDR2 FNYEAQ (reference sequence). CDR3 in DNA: TGTGCTAGCAGCTTCGGGACGGGCGGGAACGGGGAGCTGTTTTTT. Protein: CASSFGTGGNGELFF. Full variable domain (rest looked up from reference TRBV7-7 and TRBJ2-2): GAGVSQSPRYKVTKRGQDVTLRCDPISSHATLYWYQQALGQGPEFLTYFNYEAQPDKSGLPSDRFSAERPEGSISTLTIQRTEQRDSAMYRCASSFGTGGNGELFFGEGSRLTVL.

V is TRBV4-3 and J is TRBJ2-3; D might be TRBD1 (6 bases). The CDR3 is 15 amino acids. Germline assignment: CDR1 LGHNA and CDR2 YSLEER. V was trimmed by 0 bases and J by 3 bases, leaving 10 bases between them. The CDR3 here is CASSQDAGVTDTQYF. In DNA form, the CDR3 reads TGCGCCAGCAGCCAAGACGCAGGGGTAACAGATACGCAGTATTTT.

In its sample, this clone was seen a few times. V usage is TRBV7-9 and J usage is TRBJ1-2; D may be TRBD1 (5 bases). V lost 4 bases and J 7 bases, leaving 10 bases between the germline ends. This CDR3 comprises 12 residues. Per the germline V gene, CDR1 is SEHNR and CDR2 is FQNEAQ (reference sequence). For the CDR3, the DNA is TGTGCCAGCAGCTACGGGGGAGGTGGCTACACCTTC. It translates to CASSYGGGGYTF.

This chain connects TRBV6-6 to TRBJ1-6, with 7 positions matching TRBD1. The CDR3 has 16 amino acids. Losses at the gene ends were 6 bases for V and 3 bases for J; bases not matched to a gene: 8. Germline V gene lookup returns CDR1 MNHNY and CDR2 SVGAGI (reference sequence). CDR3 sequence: CASSPRQGYYNSPLHF. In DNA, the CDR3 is TGTGCCAGCAGCCCTCGACAGGGATACTATAATTCACCCCTCCACTTT.

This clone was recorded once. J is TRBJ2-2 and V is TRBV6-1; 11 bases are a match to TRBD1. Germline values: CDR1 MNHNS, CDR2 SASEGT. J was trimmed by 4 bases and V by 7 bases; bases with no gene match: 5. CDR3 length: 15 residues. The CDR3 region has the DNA TGTGCCAGCACCTTGGACAGGGGGCTCACCGGGGAGCTGTTTTTT. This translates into CASTLDRGLTGELFF.

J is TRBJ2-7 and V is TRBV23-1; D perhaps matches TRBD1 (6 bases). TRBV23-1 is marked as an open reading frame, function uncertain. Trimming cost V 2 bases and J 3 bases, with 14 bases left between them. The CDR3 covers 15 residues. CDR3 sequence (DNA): TGCGCCAGCAGTCAAATCTTCCGGACAGTCTACGAGCAGTACTTC. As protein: CASSQIFRTVYEQYF.

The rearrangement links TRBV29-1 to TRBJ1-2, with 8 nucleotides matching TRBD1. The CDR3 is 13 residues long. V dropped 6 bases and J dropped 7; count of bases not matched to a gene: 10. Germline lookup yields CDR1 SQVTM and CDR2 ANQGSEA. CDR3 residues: CSVGYDRGSGYTF. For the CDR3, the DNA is TGCAGCGTCGGTTACGACAGGGGAAGTGGCTACACCTTC.

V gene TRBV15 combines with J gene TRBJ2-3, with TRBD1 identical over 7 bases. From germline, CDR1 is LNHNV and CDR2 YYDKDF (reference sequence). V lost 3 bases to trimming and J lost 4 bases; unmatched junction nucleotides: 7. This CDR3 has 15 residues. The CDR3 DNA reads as TGTGCCACCAGCAGGTCGACAGGGCGGTCAGATACGCAGTATTTT. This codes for CATSRSTGRSDTQYF.

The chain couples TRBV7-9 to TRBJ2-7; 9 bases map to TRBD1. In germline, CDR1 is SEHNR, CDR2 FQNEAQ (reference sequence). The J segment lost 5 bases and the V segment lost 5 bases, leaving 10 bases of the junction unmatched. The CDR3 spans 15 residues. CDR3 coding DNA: TGTGCCAGCAGCCCCGGGACAGGGTTGGACCACGAGCAGTACTTC. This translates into CASSPGTGLDHEQYF.

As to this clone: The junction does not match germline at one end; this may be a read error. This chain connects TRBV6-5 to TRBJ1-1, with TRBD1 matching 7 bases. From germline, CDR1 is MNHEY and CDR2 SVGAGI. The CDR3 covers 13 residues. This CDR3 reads CASSPGGNSEAFF. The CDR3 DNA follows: TGTGCCAGCAGTCCAGGGGGGAACAGTGAAGCTTTCTTT.

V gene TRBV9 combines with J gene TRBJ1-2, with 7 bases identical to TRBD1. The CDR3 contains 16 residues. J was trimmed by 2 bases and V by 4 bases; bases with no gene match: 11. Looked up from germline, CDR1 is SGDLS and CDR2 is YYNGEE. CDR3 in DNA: TGTGCCAGCAGCTCACCGACAGGGCGGATAAACTATGGCTACACCTTC. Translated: CASSSPTGRINYGYTF. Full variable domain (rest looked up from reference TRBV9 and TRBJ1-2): DSGVTQTPKHLITATGQRVTLRCSPRSGDLSVYWYQQSLDQGLQFLIQYYNGEERAKGNILERFSAQQFPDLHSELNLSSLELGDSALYFCASSSPTGRINYGYTFGSGTRLTVV.